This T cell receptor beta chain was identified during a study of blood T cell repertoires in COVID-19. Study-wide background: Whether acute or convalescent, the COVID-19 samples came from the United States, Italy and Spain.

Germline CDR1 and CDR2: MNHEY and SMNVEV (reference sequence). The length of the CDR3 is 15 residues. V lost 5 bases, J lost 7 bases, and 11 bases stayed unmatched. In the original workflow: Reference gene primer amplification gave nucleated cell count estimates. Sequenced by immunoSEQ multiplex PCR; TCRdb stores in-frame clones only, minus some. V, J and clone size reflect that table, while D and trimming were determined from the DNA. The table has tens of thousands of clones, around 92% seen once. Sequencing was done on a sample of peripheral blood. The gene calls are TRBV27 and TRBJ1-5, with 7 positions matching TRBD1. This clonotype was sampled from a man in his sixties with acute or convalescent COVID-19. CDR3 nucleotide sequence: TGTGCCAGCAGTCACAGACAGGGCCCAGGACAGCCCCAGCATTTT. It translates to CASSHRQGPGQPQHF.